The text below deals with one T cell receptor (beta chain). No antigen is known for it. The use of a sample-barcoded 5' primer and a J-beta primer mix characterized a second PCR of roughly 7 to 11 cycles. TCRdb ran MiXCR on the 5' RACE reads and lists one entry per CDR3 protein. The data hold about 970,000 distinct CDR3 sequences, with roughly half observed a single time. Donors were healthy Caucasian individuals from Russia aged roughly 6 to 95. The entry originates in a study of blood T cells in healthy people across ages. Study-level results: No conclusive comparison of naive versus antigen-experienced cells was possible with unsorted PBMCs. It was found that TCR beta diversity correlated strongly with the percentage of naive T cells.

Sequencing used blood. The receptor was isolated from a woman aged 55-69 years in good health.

CDR3 in amino acids: CSARLAGGVSYNEQFF. In DNA form, the CDR3 reads TGCAGTGCTAGGCTGGCTGGCGGGGTCTCCTACAATGAGCAGTTCTTC. V usage is TRBV20-1 and J usage is TRBJ2-1, with a weak D call TRBD2 (6 bases). Germline loops: CDR1 DFQATT, CDR2 SNEGSKA (reference sequence). CDR3 size: 16 residues. V lost 3 bases to trimming and J lost 0 bases, with 15 bases between them.